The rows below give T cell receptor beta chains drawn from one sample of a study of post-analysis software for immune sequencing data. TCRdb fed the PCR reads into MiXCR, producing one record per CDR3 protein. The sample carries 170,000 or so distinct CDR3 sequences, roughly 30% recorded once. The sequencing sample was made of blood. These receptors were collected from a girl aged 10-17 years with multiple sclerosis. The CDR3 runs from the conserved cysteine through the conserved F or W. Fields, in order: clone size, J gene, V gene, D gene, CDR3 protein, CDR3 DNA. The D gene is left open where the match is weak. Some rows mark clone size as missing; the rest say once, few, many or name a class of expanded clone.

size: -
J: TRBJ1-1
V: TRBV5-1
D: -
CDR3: CASSFNPDKDTEAFF
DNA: TGCGCCAGCAGCTTTAACCCGGACAAGGACACTGAAGCTTTCTTT

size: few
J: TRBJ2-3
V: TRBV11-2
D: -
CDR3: CASSWPAASYPTDTQYF
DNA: TGTGCCAGCAGCTGGCCCGCGGCGAGTTATCCAACAGATACGCAGTATTTT

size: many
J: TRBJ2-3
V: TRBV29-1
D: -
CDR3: CSVVGEGADTQYF
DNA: TGCAGCGTCGTGGGGGAAGGGGCAGATACGCAGTATTTT

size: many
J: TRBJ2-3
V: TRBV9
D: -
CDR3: CASSVPGTPWPQYF
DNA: TGTGCCAGCAGCGTTCCCGGGACGCCATGGCCGCAGTATTTT

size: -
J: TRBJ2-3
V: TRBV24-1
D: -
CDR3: CATSDRNTDTQYF
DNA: TGTGCCACCAGTGACAGAAACACAGATACGCAGTATTTT

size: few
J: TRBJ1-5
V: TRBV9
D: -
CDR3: CASSVGGGNGQPQHF
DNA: TGTGCCAGCAGCGTTGGGGGAGGGAACGGTCAGCCCCAGCATTTT

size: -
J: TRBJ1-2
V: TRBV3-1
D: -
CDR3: CASSLRDWEEGYTF
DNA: TGTGCCAGCAGCCTCCGGGACTGGGAGGAAGGCTACACCTTC

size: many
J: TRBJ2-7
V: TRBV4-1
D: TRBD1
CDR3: CASSQTGTGVYEQYF
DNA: TGCGCCAGCAGCCAGACCGGGACAGGGGTTTACGAGCAGTACTTC

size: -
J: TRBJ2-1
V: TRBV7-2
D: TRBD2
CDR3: CASSLDRLAGGDEQFF
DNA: TGTGCCAGCAGCTTAGATAGACTAGCGGGGGGCGATGAGCAGTTCTTC

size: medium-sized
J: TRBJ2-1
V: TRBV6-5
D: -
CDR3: CASRRGGEQFF
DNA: TGTGCCAGCAGACGGGGTGGGGAGCAGTTCTTC

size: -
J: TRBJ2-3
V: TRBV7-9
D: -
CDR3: CASSSKSADTQYF
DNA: TGTGCCAGCAGCTCCAAGAGCGCTGATACGCAGTATTTT

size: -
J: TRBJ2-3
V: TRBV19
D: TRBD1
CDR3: CASSPGTGATDTQYF
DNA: TGCGCCAGTAGTCCCGGGACAGGGGCGACAGATACGCAGTATTTT

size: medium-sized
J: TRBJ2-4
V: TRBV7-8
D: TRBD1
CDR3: CASSSGTEIQYF
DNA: TGTGCCAGCTCTTCCGGGACAGAAATTCAGTACTTC

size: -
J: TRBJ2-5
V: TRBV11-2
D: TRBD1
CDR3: CASSRRDRREETQYF
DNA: TGTGCCAGCAGCCGCCGGGACAGGAGGGAGGAGACCCAGTACTTC

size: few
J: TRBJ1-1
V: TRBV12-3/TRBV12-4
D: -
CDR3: CASSYGGYGTEAFF
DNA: TGTGCCAGCAGTTACGGGGGGTACGGCACTGAAGCTTTCTTT

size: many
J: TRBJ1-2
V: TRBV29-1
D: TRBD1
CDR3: CSAYGPTGNYGYTF
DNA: TGCAGCGCCTATGGTCCGACAGGGAACTATGGCTACACCTTC

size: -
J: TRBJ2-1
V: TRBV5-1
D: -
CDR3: CASRQTIGGGGNEQFF
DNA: TGCGCCAGCAGACAAACCATTGGGGGCGGTGGTAATGAGCAGTTCTTC

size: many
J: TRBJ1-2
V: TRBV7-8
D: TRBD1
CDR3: CASSTDRVDGYTF
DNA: TGTGCCAGCAGCACGGACAGGGTGGATGGCTACACCTTC

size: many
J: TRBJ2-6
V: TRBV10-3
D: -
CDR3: CAISESIFWDSGANVLTF
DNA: TGTGCCATCAGTGAGTCGATATTCTGGGATTCTGGGGCCAACGTCCTGACTTTC

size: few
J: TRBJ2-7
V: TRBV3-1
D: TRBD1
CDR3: CASSQPTGGSSYEQYF
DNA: TGTGCCAGCAGCCAGCCAACAGGGGGTAGTTCCTACGAGCAGTACTTC

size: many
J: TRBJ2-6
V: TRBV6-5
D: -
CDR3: CASSYRIAGANVLTF
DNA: TGTGCCAGCAGTTACCGAATTGCTGGGGCCAACGTCCTGACTTTC

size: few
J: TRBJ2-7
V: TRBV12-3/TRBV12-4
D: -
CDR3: CASSFGGARGRGYEQYF
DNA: TGTGCCAGCAGTTTCGGAGGGGCACGCGGACGGGGTTACGAGCAGTACTTC